This T cell receptor (beta chain) was identified in a study of blood T cell repertoires in COVID-19. Across about two dozen US areas, participants ranged in age from about 18 to 89 years. Trimming cost V 9 bases and J 1 base; bases outside gene matches: 16. Germline lookup yields CDR1 SGHRS and CDR2 YFSETQ. The CDR3 spans 17 residues. Repertoires were generated with immunoSEQ multiplex PCR, while TCRdb's copy carries only in-frame clones and drops some. The sample contains 200,000 to 300,000 clones, 83% of which appear only once. This TCR was sampled from a woman aged 40 to 50 who had been exposed to COVID-19. J is TRBJ2-3 and V is TRBV5-1; TRBD2 matches at 8 bases. Sample: PBMCs or T cells enriched from blood (not recorded which). The CDR3 coding sequence is TGCGCCACCTCGCCCAATGACCGGGGGGGCCGCACAGATACGCAGTATTTT. This translates into CATSPNDRGGRTDTQYF. Complete variable domain (other parts from reference TRBV5-1 and TRBJ2-3): KAGVTQTPRYLIKTRGQQVTLSCSPISGHRSVSWYQQTPGQGLQFLFEYFSETQRNKGNFPGRFSGRQFSNSRSEMNVSTLELGDSALYLCATSPNDRGGRTDTQYFGPGTRLTVL.